This T cell receptor (beta chain) comes out of a study of blood T cell repertoires in COVID-19 (TCRdb year 2020). Regarding the research as a whole: Samples from collaborators originated in the United States, Italy and Spain and spanned both the acute and convalescent phases of COVID-19. The prospective study material was composed of cDNA or gDNA derived from T cells, B-cell-depleted T cells, or PBMCs. Deeply sampled blood TCRbeta repertoires from subjects exposed to, actively infected with, or recovered from COVID-19 were included in the dataset. A freely available public database, intended as a resource for researchers studying the immune response to SARS-CoV-2, is where the repertoires were released. The samples were drawn from the first 160 participants of the ongoing ImmuneRACE study and from 1,254 subjects provided by 6 global collaborators. Nearly every sample came with metadata listing a de-identified subject ID, COVID-19 status, age in years and sex. Where available, HLA class I and class II types were taken from metadata supplied by the sample provider and were not determined by assay-based typing. General study outcomes and caveats: How much clinical and demographic metadata was included differed by source and by participant, and the metadata was provided uncurated.

From cysteine to phenylalanine, the CDR3 is 16 amino acids long. The kept DNA is CDR3 alone, 48 bases in frame from the first base. V loses 3 bases at its end and J loses 1 base; junction bases beyond the gene matches: 4. The germline V gene encodes CDR1 SGHAT and CDR2 FQNNGV. TCRbeta CDR3 regions were amplified from genomic DNA using the immunoSEQ Assay, a bias-controlled multiplex PCR. In the source study's methods: The number of nucleated cells in each sample was estimated from the amplification of reference gene primers within the assay. Sequence reads were collapsed and filtered to measure the absolute abundance of every unique TCRbeta CDR3 rearrangement. For each sample, productive Simpson clonality was calculated as the square root of Simpson's diversity index over productive rearrangements. The source is immuneACCESS, and TCRdb retained only in-frame sequences with V and J called. Part of the clones is not carried over; for the studies checked, unresolved V genes explain less than half of this, and the remainder is unexplained. That table is the source of V, J and clone size, and D and trimming were worked out from the DNA. The sample contains 200,000 to 250,000 clones, around 83% of them found a single time. Of the sample, around 2% is held by the ten largest clones.

Note on this clone: Its cognate antigen has yet to be identified. Base quality data are lacking; no much larger clone is found one base away.

Samples from volunteer blood donors who had recovered from COVID-19 were contributed by a second Seattle source. Collaborating institutions collected whole blood in K2EDTA tubes following their own protocols. For TCRbeta analysis, collaborators shipped samples in one of three forms: frozen whole blood, isolated PBMCs, or DNA extracted from either of those sample types. The TCR originated in a man younger than 40 who had recovered from COVID-19. The sequence joins TRBV11-2 to TRBJ1-3, with 9 bases in between that match TRBD1. The source material was peripheral blood. The nucleotides are TGTGCCAGCAGCTTGGGACAGGGTCGGTCTGGAAACACCATATATTTT. This sequence encodes CASSLGQGRSGNTIYF.